These 20 T cell receptor beta chains were all obtained from the same sample, sequenced in a study of blood T cell repertoires in COVID-19. Profiled with immunoSEQ multiplex PCR; TCRdb holds only in-frame clones, not every one. The profile shows under 200,000 clones, about 86% of them singletons. Sequencing used peripheral blood. These receptor sequences come from a human donor with acute or convalescent COVID-19. The donor label of this sample is uncertain.

The chain uses TRBV9 and TRBJ2-7; 10 nucleotides line up with TRBD1. V dropped 4 bases and J dropped 4; count of bases not matched to a gene: 8. In germline, CDR1 is SGDLS, CDR2 YYNGEE. This CDR3 has 15 residues. CDR3 sequence: CASSPRQGADYEQYF. The DNA for the CDR3 is TGTGCCAGCAGCCCGCGACAGGGGGCTGATTACGAGCAGTACTTC.

This rearrangement joins TRBV12-3 or TRBV12-4 to TRBJ1-2; no definite D call. The CDR3 is 13 residues long. Deletions cut 8 bases from V and 8 bases from J, with 18 bases between. The CDR3 DNA sequence: TGTGCCAGCGGATCACTTAGTCCGGGAGGCTACACCTTC. Encoded protein: CASGSLSPGGYTF.

This chain uses TRBV25-1 with TRBJ2-3; 12 bases align to TRBD1. The CDR3 loop spans 14 amino acids. Germline loops: CDR1 MGHDK, CDR2 SYGVNS. V shed 4 bases, J shed 6 bases, and the junction held 2 bases outside the gene matches. For the CDR3, the DNA is TGTGCCAGCAGTGGGGACAGGGGGCGGGATACGCAGTATTTT. Amino acids: CASSGDRGRDTQYF.

The rearrangement links TRBV10-3 to TRBJ2-7; the D is unclear. Deletions cut 0 bases from V and 10 bases from J, with 10 bases between. The V gene's germline CDR1 is ENHRY and CDR2 SYGVKD. The CDR3 runs to 12 residues. CDR3 DNA sequence: TGTGCCATCAGTGAGTCCGGTGGAGAACAGTACTTC. Amino acids: CAISESGGEQYF.

The rearrangement links TRBV12-3 or TRBV12-4 to TRBJ2-7, with a tentative D call TRBD1 (6 bases). V was clipped by 4 bases and J by 3 bases, with 10 bases between them. CDR3 length: 13 amino acids. The CDR3 DNA is TGTGCCAGCAGTTCAACACAGGGCTACGAGCAGTACTTC. Translated: CASSSTQGYEQYF.

This sequence joins TRBV12-5 and TRBJ2-2, with D unresolved. Trimming shortened V by 3 bases and J by 4 bases, and 15 bases separated the two germline ends. The CDR3 is made up of 16 amino acids. CDR1 is LGHNT, CDR2 FRNRAP, per germline. CDR3 coding DNA: TGTGCTAGTGGTTTCATAGCCGGAGTGCGCACCGGGGAGCTGTTTTTT. It specifies CASGFIAGVRTGELFF.

J is TRBJ2-1 and V is TRBV5-8, with 10 positions matching TRBD1. Germline loops: CDR1 SGHTS, CDR2 YDEGEE. The V gene end was trimmed by 0 bases and the J gene end by 0 bases; junction bases not matched to a gene: 3. The CDR3 consists of 17 residues. The CDR3 DNA reads TGTGCCAGCAGCTTGGGACAGGGGGCAGGCTCCTACAATGAGCAGTTCTTC. Translating gives CASSLGQGAGSYNEQFF.

Only a few counts were recorded for this clone. This chain links TRBV21-1 with TRBJ2-2; TRBD2 is the table's D call and was not checked against the DNA. TRBV21-1 is listed as a pseudogene. The CDR3 has 18 amino acids. Here the CDR3 reads CASSKVRQFNVCTGELFF. DNA for the CDR3: TGTGCCAGCAGCAAAGTGCGGCAGTTTAACGTGTGCACCGGGGAGCTGTTTTTT.

In nucleotides, the CDR3 is TGTGCCAGCAGCGTGGACAGAGTGAACACTGAAGCTTTCTTT. This translates into CASSVDRVNTEAFF. The rearrangement links TRBV9 to TRBJ1-1; a weak D match, TRBD1 (6 bases). Germline CDR1 is SGDLS and CDR2 is YYNGEE. V gave up 2 bases and J gave up 0 bases, with 8 bases separating them. The CDR3 extends over 14 amino acids.

The V and J genes are TRBV7-3 and TRBJ2-7; D is unclear. The germline V and J ends were trimmed by 0 bases and 1 base, with 7 bases remaining between them. The CDR3 contains 14 residues. The germline gives CDR1 SGHTA, CDR2 FQGTGA. The CDR3 loop is CASSLTASSYEQYF. The CDR3 nucleotides are TGTGCCAGCAGCTTAACAGCTAGTTCCTACGAGCAGTACTTC.

V gene TRBV5-4 combines with J gene TRBJ2-3; 10 nucleotides align to TRBD2. This CDR3 contains 16 residues. Germline V gives CDR1 SGHNT, CDR2 YYREEE (reference sequence). V lost 7 bases, J lost 4 bases, and 12 bases stayed unmatched. For the CDR3, the DNA is TGTGCCAGCCCATCTAGCGGGAGAGGGTGGGCAGATACGCAGTATTTT. Translating gives CASPSSGRGWADTQYF.

The chain uses TRBV28 and TRBJ2-7, with D maybe TRBD2 (5 bases). Trimming left V 7 bases short and J 2 bases short, with 12 bases between. CDR3 length equals 13 residues. Looked up from germline, CDR1 is MDHEN and CDR2 is SYDVKM. The CDR3 coding sequence is TGTGCCAGCACCCTACGGGGTACCTACGAGCAGTACTTC. This codes for CASTLRGTYEQYF. Full variable domain (remainder filled in from reference TRBV28 and TRBJ2-7): DVKVTQSSRYLVKRTGEKVFLECVQDMDHENMFWYRQDPGLGLRLIYFSYDVKMKEKGDIPEGYSVSREKKERFSLILESASTNQTSMYLCASTLRGTYEQYFGPGTRLTVT.

This clone was recorded a few times. This chain joins TRBV28 and TRBJ2-3; no reliable D call. This CDR3 has 15 amino acids. V lost 4 bases, J lost 2 bases, and 13 bases lay in between. Germline values: CDR1 MDHEN, CDR2 SYDVKM. In nucleotides, the CDR3 is TGTGCCAGCAGTTCCGACGGCCTAGACACAGATACGCAGTATTTT. Its protein product is CASSSDGLDTDTQYF. The whole variable domain, filled in from reference TRBV28 and TRBJ2-3, reads DVKVTQSSRYLVKRTGEKVFLECVQDMDHENMFWYRQDPGLGLRLIYFSYDVKMKEKGDIPEGYSVSREKKERFSLILESASTNQTSMYLCASSSDGLDTDTQYFGPGTRLTVL.

J is TRBJ2-2 and V is TRBV9; 7 bases are a match to TRBD2. The CDR3 is 16 residues long. Germline CDR1 SGDLS, CDR2 YYNGEE. V was clipped by 4 bases and J by 4 bases; unmatched bases: 10. CDR3 residues: CASSPVGAGVTGELFF. CDR3 nucleotides: TGTGCCAGCAGCCCGGTAGGGGCGGGAGTCACCGGGGAGCTGTTTTTT.

V and J are TRBV6-6 and TRBJ2-7; unclear D gene. The CDR3 is 14 amino acids. V lost 0 bases and J 0 bases, leaving 6 bases between the germline ends. Germline V lookup: CDR1 MNHNY, CDR2 SVGAGI (reference sequence). The CDR3 sequence is CASSYSLSSYEQYF. The DNA of the CDR3 is TGTGCCAGCAGTTACTCTCTTAGCTCCTACGAGCAGTACTTC.

The chain couples TRBV10-3 to TRBJ2-2; 8 bases agree with TRBD1. Germline CDR1 ENHRY, CDR2 SYGVKD. Losses at the gene ends were 2 bases for V and 6 bases for J; bases not matched to a gene: 5. The length of the CDR3 is 15 residues. CDR3 sequence: CAISEGQGEAGELFF. CDR3 sequence (DNA): TGTGCCATCAGTGAGGGACAGGGAGAGGCCGGGGAGCTGTTTTTT.

In its sample, this clone was seen once. The chain carries TRBV11-3 and TRBJ2-2; 7 positions match TRBD2. This CDR3 comprises 14 residues. Germline-derived CDR1 and CDR2 are SGHNT and YENEEA. Trimming cost V 8 bases and J 6 bases; bases outside gene matches: 9. CDR3 amino acids: CASSRREKAGELFF. CDR3 sequence (DNA): TGTGCCAGCTCTCGGCGGGAGAAGGCCGGGGAGCTGTTTTTT.

The chain has TRBV30 and TRBJ1-2, with a tentative D call TRBD1 (6 bases). The CDR3 is 14 residues long. With 5 bases removed from V and 6 bases from J, the gap between germline ends came to 19 bases. Germline V gene sequence: CDR1 GTSNPN, CDR2 SVGIG (reference sequence). In DNA form, the CDR3 reads TGTGCCTGGGACAAGACAGGATTGTTTAATGGCTACACCTTC. Residues: CAWDKTGLFNGYTF.

This chain uses TRBV19 with TRBJ1-6, with 7 bases fitting TRBD1. This CDR3 has 21 residues. The V and J ends lost 7 bases and 0 bases, in that order; junction bases with no gene match: 21. CDR1 and CDR2 from the germline V gene are LNHDA and SQIVND (reference sequence). CDR3 amino acids: CASTSTGTDPTRSSYNSPLHF. In DNA form, the CDR3 reads TGTGCCAGTACCTCGACAGGGACCGACCCGACCCGGAGCTCCTATAATTCACCCCTCCACTTT.

On this clone: This CDR3 is also generated by other DNA sequences in the sample. The V call is TRBV7-9, the J call TRBJ1-5, with D possibly matching TRBD1 (6 bases). CDR1 is SEHNR and CDR2 is FQNEAQ in the germline V gene (reference sequence). This CDR3 has 15 residues. The V end was cut by 1 base, the J end by 5 bases, with 12 bases between. CDR3 amino acids: CASSLGQGPYQPQHF. The DNA of the CDR3 is TGTGCCAGCAGCTTAGGGCAGGGGCCCTATCAGCCCCAGCATTTT.